This T cell receptor beta chain was profiled in a study of neurological immune-mediated disorders. Findings of the study overall: Phylogenetically, 18 of 34 multiple sclerosis patients' repertoires fell into one related-CDR3 cluster, a possible signature.

Synthesis of cDNA was performed by 5'RACE using 10-nucleotide random UMIs. TCRdb reprocessed the 5' RACE reads with MiXCR, giving one entry per CDR3 protein. This repertoire shows some 120,000 distinct CDR3 sequences, approximately 3.2% found once; its top ten account for about 1.2%. V was cut by 7 bases and J by 7 bases, with 14 bases left in between. The CDR3 runs to 14 residues. Germline values: CDR1 SGHVS, CDR2 FNYEAQ. In regard to this clonotype: Its matching antigen is unknown.

Sequenced material: PBMCs. The chain links TRBV7-6 to TRBJ1-6; the D is unclear. This TCR was recovered from a woman under 40 with multiple sclerosis. The CDR3 nucleotides are TGTGCCAGCACCGAAGAGAGGGAGAATTCACCCCTCCACTTT. Its translation: CASTEERENSPLHF.